This paragraph reports one T cell receptor beta chain. No antigen is known for it. The CDR3 has 15 amino acids. Germline V gene lookup returns CDR1 SGDLS and CDR2 YYNGEE. After removal of 1 base from V and 6 bases from J, the junction contained 5 bases not matched to a gene. Profiling relied on immunoSEQ multiplex PCR, and the TCRdb table lists in-frame clones only, not all of them. The top ten hold roughly 5% of the sample, which has about 62,000 clones, roughly 76% seen once. The data belong to a study of T cells in localized non-small cell lung cancer. Study results and caveats: Appearing in adjacent lung were a median approximately 57 of the top 100 tumor clones. Clonality of T cells reached its maximum in uninvolved adjacent lung, surpassing tumor.

The gene calls are TRBV9 and TRBJ1-2; 11 bases map to TRBD1. This receptor was identified in a man between 40 and 75 years old with stage II lung adenocarcinoma. The specimen was PBMCs, collected before any cancer treatment. The CDR3 DNA reads as TGTGCCAGCAGCGTAAACGGACAGGGGGCAGATGGCTACACCTTC. Its protein product is CASSVNGQGADGYTF.